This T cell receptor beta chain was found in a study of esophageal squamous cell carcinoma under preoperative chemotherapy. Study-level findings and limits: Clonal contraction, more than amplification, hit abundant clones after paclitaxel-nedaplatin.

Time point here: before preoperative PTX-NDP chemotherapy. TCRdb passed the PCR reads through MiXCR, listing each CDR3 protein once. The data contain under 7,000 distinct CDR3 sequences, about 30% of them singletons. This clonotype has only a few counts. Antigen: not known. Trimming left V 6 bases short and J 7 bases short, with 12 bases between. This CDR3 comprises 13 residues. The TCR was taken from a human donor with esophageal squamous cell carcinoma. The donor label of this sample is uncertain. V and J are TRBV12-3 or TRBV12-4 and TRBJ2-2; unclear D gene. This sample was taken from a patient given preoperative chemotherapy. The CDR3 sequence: CASSPKRNGELFF. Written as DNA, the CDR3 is TGTGCCAGCAGCCCAAAGAGAAACGGGGAGCTGTTTTTT.